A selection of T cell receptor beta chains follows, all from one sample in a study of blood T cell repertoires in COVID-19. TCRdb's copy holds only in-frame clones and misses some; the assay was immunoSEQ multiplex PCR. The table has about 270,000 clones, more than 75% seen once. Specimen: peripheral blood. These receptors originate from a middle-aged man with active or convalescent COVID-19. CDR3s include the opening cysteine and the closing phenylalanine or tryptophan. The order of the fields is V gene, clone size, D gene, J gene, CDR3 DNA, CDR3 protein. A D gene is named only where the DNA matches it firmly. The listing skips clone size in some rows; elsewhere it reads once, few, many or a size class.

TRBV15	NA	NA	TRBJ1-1	TGTGCCACCAGCACTACAGAGAACACTGAAGCTTTCTTT	CATSTTENTEAFF
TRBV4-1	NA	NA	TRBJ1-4	TGCGCCAGCAGCCAAGGCGAGGGGGTGGAAAAACTGTTTTTT	CASSQGEGVEKLFF
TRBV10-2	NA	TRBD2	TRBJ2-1	TGCGCCAGCAGAGCGGGACTAGCGGGGGGGCCAAGCTCCTACAATGAGCAGTTCTTC	CASRAGLAGGPSSYNEQFF
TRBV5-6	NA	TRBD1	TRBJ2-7	TGTGCCAGCAGCTCCGGGACAGGGAGCTACGAGCAGTACTTC	CASSSGTGSYEQYF
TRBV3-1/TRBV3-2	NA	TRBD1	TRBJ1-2	TGTGCCAGCAGCCAAGCCCCACCGGGACAGGGACCATACTATGGCTACACCTTC	CASSQAPPGQGPYYGYTF
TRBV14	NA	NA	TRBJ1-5	TGTGCCAGCAGCCAATACAGCGGTCAGCCCCAGCATTTT	CASSQYSGQPQHF
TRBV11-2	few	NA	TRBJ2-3	TGTGCCAGCAGCTTTAATGCGGGACCAAGCACAGATACGCAGTATTTT	CASSFNAGPSTDTQYF
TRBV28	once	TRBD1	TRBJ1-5	TGTGCCAGCAGTTATAGAGCAGGGGGTTCTAGCAATCAGCCCCAGCATTTT	CASSYRAGGSSNQPQHF
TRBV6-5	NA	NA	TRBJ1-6	TGTGCCAGCCGCGCGGGGTCCCATAATTCACCCCTCCACTTT	CASRAGSHNSPLHF
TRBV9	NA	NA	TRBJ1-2	TGTGCCAGCAGCCTTAACCCAGGGACATCACGCTATGGCTACACCTTC	CASSLNPGTSRYGYTF
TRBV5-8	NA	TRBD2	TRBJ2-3	TGTGCCAGCAGCTTGGTACCGAGTCTAGCGGGAGATACGCAGTATTTT	CASSLVPSLAGDTQYF
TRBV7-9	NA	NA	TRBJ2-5	TGTGCCAGCAGCTTAGTTCCCCCGGGAGAGACCCAGTACTTC	CASSLVPPGETQYF